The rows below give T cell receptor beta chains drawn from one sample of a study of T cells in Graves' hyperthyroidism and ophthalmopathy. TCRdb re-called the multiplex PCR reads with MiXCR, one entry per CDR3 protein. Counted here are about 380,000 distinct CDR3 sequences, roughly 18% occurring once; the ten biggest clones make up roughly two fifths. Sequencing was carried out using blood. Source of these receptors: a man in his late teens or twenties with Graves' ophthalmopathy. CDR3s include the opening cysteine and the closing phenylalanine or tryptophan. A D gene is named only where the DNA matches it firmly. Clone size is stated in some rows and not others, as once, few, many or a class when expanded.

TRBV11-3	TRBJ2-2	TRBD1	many	CASSPQGARTGELFF	TGTGCCAGCAGCCCACAGGGGGCTCGCACCGGGGAGCTGTTTTTT
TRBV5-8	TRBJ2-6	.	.	CASSPEANVLTF	TGTGCCAGCAGCCCGGAGGCCAACGTCCTGACTTTC
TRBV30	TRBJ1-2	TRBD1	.	CACDRGRSGYTF	TGTGCCTGCGACAGGGGGCGGAGTGGCTACACCTTC
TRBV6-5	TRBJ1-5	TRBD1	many	CASRTGDRNYQPQHF	TGTGCCAGCAGGACCGGGGACAGGAACTATCAGCCCCAGCATTTT
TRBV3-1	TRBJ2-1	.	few	CASSQSYRDSTYNEQFF	TGTGCCAGCAGCCAATCTTACCGGGACTCTACCTACAATGAGCAGTTCTTC
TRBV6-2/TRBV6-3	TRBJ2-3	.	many	CASSDRLAGADTQYF	TGTGCCAGCAGCGACCGACTAGCAGGGGCAGATACGCAGTATTTT
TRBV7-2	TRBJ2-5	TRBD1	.	CASSVGQYQETQYF	TGTGCCAGCAGCGTGGGACAGTACCAAGAGACCCAGTACTTC
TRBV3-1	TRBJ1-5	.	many	CASRQGGSQPQHF	TGTGCCAGCAGACAAGGGGGTAGCCAGCCCCAGCATTTT
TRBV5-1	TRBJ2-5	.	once	CASSLAGTHEETQYF	TGCGCCAGCAGCTTGGCCGGGACTCACGAAGAGACCCAGTACTTC
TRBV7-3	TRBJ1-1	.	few	CASSPGRDGMNTEAFF	TGTGCCAGCAGCCCTGGGAGGGACGGGATGAACACTGAAGCTTTCTTT
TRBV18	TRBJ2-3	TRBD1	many	CASQGDRGNTQYF	TGTGCCAGCCAAGGGGACAGGGGAAATACGCAGTATTTT
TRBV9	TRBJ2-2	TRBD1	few	CASTGSGGASGELFF	TGTGCCAGCACTGGGTCAGGGGGCGCCTCCGGGGAGCTGTTTTTT
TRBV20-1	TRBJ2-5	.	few	CSNLGPAPQETQYF	TGCAGTAACCTCGGGCCTGCCCCTCAAGAGACCCAGTACTTC
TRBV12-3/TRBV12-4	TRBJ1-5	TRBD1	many	CASSFSVQGDQPQHF	TGTGCCAGCAGTTTTTCGGTACAGGGGGATCAGCCCCAGCATTTT
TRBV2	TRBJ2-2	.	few	CASDPGDTGELFF	TGTGCCAGCGACCCAGGGGACACCGGGGAGCTGTTTTTT
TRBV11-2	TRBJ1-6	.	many	CASRPGRGRANSPLHF	TGTGCCAGCAGGCCTGGTAGGGGAAGGGCTAATTCACCCCTCCACTTT
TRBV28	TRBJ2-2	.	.	CASSLERGNTGELFF	TGTGCCAGCAGTTTGGAACGGGGGAACACCGGGGAGCTGTTTTTT
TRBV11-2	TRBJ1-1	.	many	CASQGGYTEAFF	TGTGCCAGCCAGGGAGGATACACTGAAGCTTTCTTT
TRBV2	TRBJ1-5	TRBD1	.	CASSAHRDRGYSNQPQHF	TGTGCCAGCAGCGCCCACCGGGACAGGGGATATAGCAATCAGCCCCAGCATTTT
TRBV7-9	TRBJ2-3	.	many	CASSLAMGETDTQYF	TGTGCCAGCAGCTTAGCGATGGGGGAGACAGATACGCAGTATTTT
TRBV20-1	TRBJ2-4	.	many	CSAPPEAKNIQYF	TGCAGTGCCCCACCGGAAGCCAAAAACATTCAGTACTTC
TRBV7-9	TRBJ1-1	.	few	CASSRGEGEAFF	TGTGCCAGCAGCCGCGGGGAGGGGGAAGCTTTCTTT
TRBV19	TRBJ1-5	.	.	CASSIGYTGADQPQHF	TGTGCCAGTAGTATCGGGTACACGGGAGCAGATCAGCCCCAGCATTTT
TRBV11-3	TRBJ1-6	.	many	CASSLEERSPLHF	TGTGCCAGCAGCTTAGAAGAGCGTTCACCCCTCCACTTT
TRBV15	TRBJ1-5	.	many	CATSRDTRGGNQPQHF	TGTGCCACCAGCAGAGATACCAGGGGTGGCAATCAGCCCCAGCATTTT
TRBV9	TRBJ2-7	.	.	CASSVGGPGSYEQYF	TGTGCCAGCAGCGTAGGGGGTCCGGGCTCCTACGAGCAGTACTTC
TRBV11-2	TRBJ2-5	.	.	CASSLADPSQYF	TGTGCCAGCAGCTTAGCCGACCCGTCCCAGTACTTC
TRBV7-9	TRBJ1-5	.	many	CASSSSRTGNQPQHF	TGTGCCAGCAGCTCGAGTCGTACAGGGAATCAGCCCCAGCATTTT
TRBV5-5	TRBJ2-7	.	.	CASGSPLGGSYEQYF	TGTGCCAGCGGCAGCCCTTTGGGGGGCTCCTACGAGCAGTACTTC
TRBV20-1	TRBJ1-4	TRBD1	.	CSARDLQGTNEKLFF	TGCAGTGCTAGAGACCTACAGGGGACTAATGAAAAACTGTTTTTT
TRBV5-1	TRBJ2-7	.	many	CASSLDQGPYEQYF	TGCGCCAGCAGCTTGGACCAGGGGCCCTACGAGCAGTACTTC
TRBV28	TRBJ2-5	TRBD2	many	CASLRGTSGAGETQYF	TGTGCCAGCCTAAGGGGGACTAGCGGGGCTGGGGAGACCCAGTACTTC
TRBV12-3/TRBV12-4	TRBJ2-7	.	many	CASRPGVLYEQYF	TGTGCCAGCAGACCAGGGGTTCTCTACGAGCAGTACTTC
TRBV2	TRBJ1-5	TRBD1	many	CASSATGGIQPQHF	TGTGCCAGCAGTGCGACAGGGGGCATTCAGCCCCAGCATTTT
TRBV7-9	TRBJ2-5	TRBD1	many	CASSTMTGGQETQYF	TGTGCCAGCAGCACAATGACAGGGGGCCAAGAGACCCAGTACTTC
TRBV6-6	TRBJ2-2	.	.	CASSYSPGVAGELFF	TGTGCCAGCAGTTACTCACCGGGGGTGGCCGGGGAGCTGTTTTTT
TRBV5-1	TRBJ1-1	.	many	CASSLATANTEAFF	TGCGCCAGCAGCTTGGCTACGGCGAACACTGAAGCTTTCTTT
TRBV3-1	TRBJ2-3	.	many	CASSRPGTDTQYF	TGTGCCAGCAGCCGACCGGGCACAGATACGCAGTATTTT
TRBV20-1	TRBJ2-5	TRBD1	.	CSARDVQGAQETQYF	TGCAGTGCTAGAGATGTGCAGGGGGCCCAAGAGACCCAGTACTTC
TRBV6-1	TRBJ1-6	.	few	CASSYDGDLSNSPLHF	TGTGCCAGCAGTTACGACGGGGATCTCTCTAATTCACCCCTCCACTTT
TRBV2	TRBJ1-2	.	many	CASKGGPNYGYTF	TGTGCCAGCAAGGGGGGCCCCAACTATGGCTACACCTTC
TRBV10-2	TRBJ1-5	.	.	CASEEGGGQPQHF	TGCGCCAGCGAAGAGGGGGGCGGACAGCCCCAGCATTTT
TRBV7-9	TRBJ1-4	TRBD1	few	CASSLASSGTAEKLFF	TGTGCCAGCAGCTTAGCCTCATCCGGGACAGCTGAAAAACTGTTTTTT
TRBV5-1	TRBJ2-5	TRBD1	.	CASSPQTGGGETQYF	TGCGCCAGCAGCCCACAGACAGGGGGCGGTGAGACCCAGTACTTC
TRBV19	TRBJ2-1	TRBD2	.	CASSIAGGRGEQFF	TGTGCCAGTAGTATAGCGGGGGGGCGGGGTGAGCAGTTCTTC
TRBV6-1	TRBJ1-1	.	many	CASSEDGVSEAFF	TGTGCCAGCAGTGAAGACGGGGTTTCTGAAGCTTTCTTT
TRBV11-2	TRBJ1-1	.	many	CASRPLHKNTEAFF	TGTGCCAGCAGACCTTTACACAAGAACACTGAAGCTTTCTTT
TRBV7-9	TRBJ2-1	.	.	CASSSGEPRYNEQFF	TGTGCCAGCAGCTCCGGGGAACCCCGGTACAATGAGCAGTTCTTC
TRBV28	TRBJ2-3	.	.	CASSLEGLGDTQYF	TGTGCCAGCAGCTTAGAGGGGTTAGGAGATACGCAGTATTTT
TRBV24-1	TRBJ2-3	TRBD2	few	CATAGLAGGNTQYF	TGTGCCACCGCGGGACTAGCGGGGGGAAATACGCAGTATTTT